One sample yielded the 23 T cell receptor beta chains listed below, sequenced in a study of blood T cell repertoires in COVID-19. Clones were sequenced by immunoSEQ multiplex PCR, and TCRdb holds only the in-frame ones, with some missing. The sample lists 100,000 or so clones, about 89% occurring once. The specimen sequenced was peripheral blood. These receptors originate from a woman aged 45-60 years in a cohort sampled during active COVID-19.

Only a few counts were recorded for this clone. For the CDR3, the DNA is TGTGCCAGCGCCCAACGTCCCGCGGGAGAGCTCGAGCAGTACTTC. Translated: CASAQRPAGELEQYF. V and J are TRBV28 and TRBJ2-7; 7 nucleotides agree with TRBD2. CDR3 length: 15 residues. Germline CDR1 and CDR2: MDHEN and SYDVKM. V shed 8 bases, J shed 6 bases, and the junction held 16 bases outside the gene matches.

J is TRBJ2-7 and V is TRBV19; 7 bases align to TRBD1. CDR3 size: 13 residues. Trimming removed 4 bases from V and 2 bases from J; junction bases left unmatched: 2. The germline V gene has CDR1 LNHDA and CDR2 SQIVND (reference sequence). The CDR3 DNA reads TGTGCCAGTAGTACGGGACAGACCTACGAGCAGTACTTC. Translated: CASSTGQTYEQYF.

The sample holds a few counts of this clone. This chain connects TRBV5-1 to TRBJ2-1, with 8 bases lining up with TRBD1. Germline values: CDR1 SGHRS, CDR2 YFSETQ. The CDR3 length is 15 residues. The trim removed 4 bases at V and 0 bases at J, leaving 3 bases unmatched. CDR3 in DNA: TGCGCCAGCAGCGGGGACAGGAGCTCCTACAATGAGCAGTTCTTC. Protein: CASSGDRSSYNEQFF.

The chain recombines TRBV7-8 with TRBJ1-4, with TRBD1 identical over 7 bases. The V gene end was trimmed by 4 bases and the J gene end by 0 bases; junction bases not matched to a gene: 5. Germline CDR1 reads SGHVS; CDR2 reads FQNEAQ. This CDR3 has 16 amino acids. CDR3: CASSYTGTATNEKLFF. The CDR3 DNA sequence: TGTGCCAGCAGCTACACCGGGACAGCAACTAATGAAAAACTGTTTTTT.

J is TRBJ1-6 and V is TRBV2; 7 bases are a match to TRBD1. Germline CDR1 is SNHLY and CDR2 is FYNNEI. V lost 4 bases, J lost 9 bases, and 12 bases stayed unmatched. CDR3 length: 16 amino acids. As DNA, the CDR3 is TGTGCCAGCAGTGTCTACAGGGGCCGCGACGGTTCACCCCTCCACTTT. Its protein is CASSVYRGRDGSPLHF.

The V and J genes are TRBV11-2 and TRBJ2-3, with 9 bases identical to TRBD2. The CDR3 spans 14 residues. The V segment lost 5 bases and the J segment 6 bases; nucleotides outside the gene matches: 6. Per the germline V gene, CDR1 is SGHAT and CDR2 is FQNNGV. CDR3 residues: CASSPSGNTDTQYF. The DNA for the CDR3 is TGTGCCAGCAGCCCTAGCGGGAATACGGATACGCAGTATTTT.

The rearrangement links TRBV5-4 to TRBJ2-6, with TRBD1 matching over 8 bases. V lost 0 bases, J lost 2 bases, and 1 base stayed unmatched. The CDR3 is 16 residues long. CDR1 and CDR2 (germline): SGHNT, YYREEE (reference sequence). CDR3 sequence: CASSLAGGAGANVLTF. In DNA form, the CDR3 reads TGTGCCAGCAGCTTGGCAGGGGGCGCTGGGGCCAACGTCCTGACTTTC.

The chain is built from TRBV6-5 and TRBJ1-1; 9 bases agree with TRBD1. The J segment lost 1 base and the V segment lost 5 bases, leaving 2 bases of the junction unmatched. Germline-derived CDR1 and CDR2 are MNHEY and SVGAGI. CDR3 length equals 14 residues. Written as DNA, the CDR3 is TGTGCCAGCAGTACGACAGGGGGGAACACTGAAGCTTTCTTT. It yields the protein CASSTTGGNTEAFF.

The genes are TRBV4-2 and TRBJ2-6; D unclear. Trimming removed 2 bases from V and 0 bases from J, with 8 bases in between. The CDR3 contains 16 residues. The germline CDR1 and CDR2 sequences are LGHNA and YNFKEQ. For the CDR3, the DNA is TGTGCCAGCAGCCAAAACGGTTTCTCTGGGGCCAACGTCCTGACTTTC. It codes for CASSQNGFSGANVLTF.

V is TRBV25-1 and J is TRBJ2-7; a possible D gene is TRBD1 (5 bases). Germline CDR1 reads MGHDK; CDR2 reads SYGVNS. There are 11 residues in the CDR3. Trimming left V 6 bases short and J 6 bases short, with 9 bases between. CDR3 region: CASSRVFEQYF. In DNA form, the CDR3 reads TGTGCCAGCAGCAGGGTTTTCGAGCAGTACTTC.

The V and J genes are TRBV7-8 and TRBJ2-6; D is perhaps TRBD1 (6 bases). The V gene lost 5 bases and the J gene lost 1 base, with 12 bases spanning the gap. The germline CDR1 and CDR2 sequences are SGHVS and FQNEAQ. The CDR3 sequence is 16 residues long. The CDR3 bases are TGTGCCAGCAGCCCCCCCGGACAGTCTGGGGCCAACGTCCTGACTTTC. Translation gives CASSPPGQSGANVLTF.

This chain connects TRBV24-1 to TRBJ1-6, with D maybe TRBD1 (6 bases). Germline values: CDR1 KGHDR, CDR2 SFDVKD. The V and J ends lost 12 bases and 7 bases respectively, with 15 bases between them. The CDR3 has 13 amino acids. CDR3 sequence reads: CASQGQRNSPLHF. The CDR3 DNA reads TGTGCCTCCCAGGGGCAGAGAAATTCACCCCTCCACTTT.

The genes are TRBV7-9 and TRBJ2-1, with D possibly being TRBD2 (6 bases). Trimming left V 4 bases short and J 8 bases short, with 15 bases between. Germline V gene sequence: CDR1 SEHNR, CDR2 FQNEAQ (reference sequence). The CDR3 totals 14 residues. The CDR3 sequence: CASSSPGLLDEQFF. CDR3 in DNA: TGTGCCAGCAGCTCCCCCGGACTATTGGATGAGCAGTTCTTC.

CDR3 region: CASSLLAGLGEQYF. The CDR3 nucleotides read TGTGCCAGCAGCTTGCTGGCAGGTTTGGGCGAGCAGTACTTC. This sequence joins TRBV5-4 and TRBJ2-7; unclear D gene. Germline CDR1 SGHNT, CDR2 YYREEE (reference sequence). With 1 base removed from V and 6 bases from J, the gap between germline ends came to 14 bases. This CDR3 spans 14 amino acids.

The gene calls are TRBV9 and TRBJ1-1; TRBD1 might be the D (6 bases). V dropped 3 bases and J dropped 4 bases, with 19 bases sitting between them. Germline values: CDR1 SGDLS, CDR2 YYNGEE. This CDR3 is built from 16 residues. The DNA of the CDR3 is TGTGCCAGCAGCGGCCACCGGGACACATGGAGCACTGAAGCTTTCTTT. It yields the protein CASSGHRDTWSTEAFF.

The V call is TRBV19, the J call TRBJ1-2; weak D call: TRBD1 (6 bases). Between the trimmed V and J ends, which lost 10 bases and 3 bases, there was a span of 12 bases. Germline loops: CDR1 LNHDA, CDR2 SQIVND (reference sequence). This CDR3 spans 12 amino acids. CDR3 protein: CATQGNYYGYTF. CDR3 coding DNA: TGTGCCACCCAGGGGAATTACTATGGCTACACCTTC.

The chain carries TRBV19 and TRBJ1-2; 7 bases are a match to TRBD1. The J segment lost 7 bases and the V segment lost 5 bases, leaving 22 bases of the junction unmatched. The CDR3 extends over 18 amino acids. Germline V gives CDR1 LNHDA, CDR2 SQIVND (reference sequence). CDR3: CASSPGSGRGVDVGGYTF. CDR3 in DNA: TGTGCCAGTAGTCCGGGCTCGGGCAGGGGGGTCGACGTCGGTGGCTACACCTTC. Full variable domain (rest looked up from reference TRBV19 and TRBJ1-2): DGGITQSPKYLFRKEGQNVTLSCEQNLNHDAMYWYRQDPGQGLRLIYYSQIVNDFQKGDIAEGYSVSREKKESFPLTVTSAQKNPTAFYLCASSPGSGRGVDVGGYTFGSGTRLTVV.

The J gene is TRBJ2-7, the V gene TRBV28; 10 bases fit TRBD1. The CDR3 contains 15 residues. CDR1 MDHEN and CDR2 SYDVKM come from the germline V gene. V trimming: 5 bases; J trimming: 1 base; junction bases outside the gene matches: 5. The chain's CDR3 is CASSRQGATSYEQYF. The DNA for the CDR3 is TGTGCCAGCAGTCGACAGGGGGCGACATCCTACGAGCAGTACTTC.

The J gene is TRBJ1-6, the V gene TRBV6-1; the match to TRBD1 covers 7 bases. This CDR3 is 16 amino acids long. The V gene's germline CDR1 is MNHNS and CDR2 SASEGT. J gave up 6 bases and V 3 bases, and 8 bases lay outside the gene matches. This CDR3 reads CASSDGTVAINSPLHF. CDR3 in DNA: TGTGCCAGCAGTGACGGGACAGTCGCTATTAATTCACCCCTCCACTTT.

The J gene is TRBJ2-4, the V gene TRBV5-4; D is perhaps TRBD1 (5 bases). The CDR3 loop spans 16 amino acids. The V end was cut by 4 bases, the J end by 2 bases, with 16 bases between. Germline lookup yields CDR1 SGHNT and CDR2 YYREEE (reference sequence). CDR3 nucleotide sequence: TGTGCCAGCAGCAGAGGACAACCAGACTCCAAAAACATTCAGTACTTC. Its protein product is CASSRGQPDSKNIQYF.

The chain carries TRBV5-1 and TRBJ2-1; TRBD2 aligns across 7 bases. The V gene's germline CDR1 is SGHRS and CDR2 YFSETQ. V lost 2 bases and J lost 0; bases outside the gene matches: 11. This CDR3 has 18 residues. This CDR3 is CASSLQSSGPSSYNEQFF. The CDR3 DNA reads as TGCGCCAGCAGCTTACAATCTAGCGGACCGAGCTCCTACAATGAGCAGTTCTTC.

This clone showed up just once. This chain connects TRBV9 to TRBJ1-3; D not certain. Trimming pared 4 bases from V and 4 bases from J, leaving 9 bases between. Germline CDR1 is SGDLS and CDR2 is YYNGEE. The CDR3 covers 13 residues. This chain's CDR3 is CASSPGGGNTIYF. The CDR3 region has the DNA TGTGCCAGCAGCCCCGGAGGAGGAAACACCATATATTTT.

In DNA form, the CDR3 reads TGTGCCAGCAGTTCTTTTTGGACAGGGGCCTACAATGAGCAGTTCTTC. Translating it yields CASSSFWTGAYNEQFF. V gene TRBV28 combines with J gene TRBJ2-1; 9 nucleotides align to TRBD1. The CDR3 is 16 amino acids. V was clipped by 4 bases and J by 2 bases; unmatched bases: 6. Germline CDR1 MDHEN, CDR2 SYDVKM.